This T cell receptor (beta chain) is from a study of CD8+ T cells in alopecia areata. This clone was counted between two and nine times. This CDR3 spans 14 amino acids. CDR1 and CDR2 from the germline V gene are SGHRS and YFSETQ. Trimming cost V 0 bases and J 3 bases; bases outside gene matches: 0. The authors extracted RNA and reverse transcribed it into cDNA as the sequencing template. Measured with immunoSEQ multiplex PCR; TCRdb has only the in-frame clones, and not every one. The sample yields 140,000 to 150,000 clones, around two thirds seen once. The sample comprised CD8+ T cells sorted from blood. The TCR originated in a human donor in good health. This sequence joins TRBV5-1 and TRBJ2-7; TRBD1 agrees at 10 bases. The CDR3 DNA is TGCGCCAGCAGCTTGGGGGACAGGGGCTACGAGCAGTACTTC. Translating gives CASSLGDRGYEQYF.